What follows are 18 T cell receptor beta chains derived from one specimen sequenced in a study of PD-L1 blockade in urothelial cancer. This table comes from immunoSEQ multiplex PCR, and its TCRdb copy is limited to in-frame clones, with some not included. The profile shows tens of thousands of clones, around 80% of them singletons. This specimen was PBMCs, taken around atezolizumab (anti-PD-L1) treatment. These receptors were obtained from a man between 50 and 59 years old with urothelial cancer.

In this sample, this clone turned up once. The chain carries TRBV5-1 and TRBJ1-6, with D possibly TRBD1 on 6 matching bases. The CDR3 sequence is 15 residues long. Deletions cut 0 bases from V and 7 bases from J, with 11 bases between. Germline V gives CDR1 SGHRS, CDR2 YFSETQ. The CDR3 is CASSLAQGQNSPLHF. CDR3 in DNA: TGCGCCAGCAGCTTGGCTCAGGGGCAGAATTCACCCCTCCACTTT.

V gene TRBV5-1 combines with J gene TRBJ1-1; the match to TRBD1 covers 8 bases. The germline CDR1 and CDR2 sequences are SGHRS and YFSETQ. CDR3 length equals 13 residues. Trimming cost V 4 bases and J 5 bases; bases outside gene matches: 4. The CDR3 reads CASSPGTGTEAFF. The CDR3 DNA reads TGCGCCAGCAGCCCCGGGACAGGAACTGAAGCTTTCTTT.

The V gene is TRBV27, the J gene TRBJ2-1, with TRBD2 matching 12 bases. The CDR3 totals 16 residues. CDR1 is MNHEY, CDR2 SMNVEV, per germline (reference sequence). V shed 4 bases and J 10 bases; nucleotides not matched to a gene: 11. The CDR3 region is CASSSLTTSGSYEQFF. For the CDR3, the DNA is TGTGCCAGCAGTTCTTTAACGACTAGCGGGAGTTACGAGCAGTTCTTC.

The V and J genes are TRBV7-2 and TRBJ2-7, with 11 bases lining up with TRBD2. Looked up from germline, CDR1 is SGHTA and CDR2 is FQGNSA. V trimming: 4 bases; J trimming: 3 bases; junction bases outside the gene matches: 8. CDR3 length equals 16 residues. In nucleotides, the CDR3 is TGTGCCAGCAGCTCCCGTCCGGGACTAGCGGTCTACGAGCAGTACTTC. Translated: CASSSRPGLAVYEQYF.

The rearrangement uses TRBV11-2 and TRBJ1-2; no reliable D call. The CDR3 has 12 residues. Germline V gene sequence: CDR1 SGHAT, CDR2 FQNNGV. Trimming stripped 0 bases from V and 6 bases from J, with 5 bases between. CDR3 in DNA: TGTGCCAGCAGCTTAGACAGGCATGGCTACACCTTC. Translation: CASSLDRHGYTF. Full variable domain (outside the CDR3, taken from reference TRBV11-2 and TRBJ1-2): EAGVAQSPRYKIIEKRQSVAFWCNPISGHATLYWYQQILGQGPKLLIQFQNNGVVDDSQLPKDRFSAERLKGVDSTLKIQPAKLEDSAVYLCASSLDRHGYTFGSGTRLTVV.

The CDR3 protein is CASTGGDKRCYGYTF. The DNA for the CDR3 is TGTGCCAGCACGGGGGGCGACAAGAGGTGCTATGGCTACACCTTC. V and J are TRBV6-4 and TRBJ1-2; TRBD1 might be the D (6 bases). Trimming left V 7 bases short and J 4 bases short, with 19 bases between. The CDR3 sequence is 15 residues long. The V gene's germline CDR1 is MRHNA and CDR2 SNTAGT.

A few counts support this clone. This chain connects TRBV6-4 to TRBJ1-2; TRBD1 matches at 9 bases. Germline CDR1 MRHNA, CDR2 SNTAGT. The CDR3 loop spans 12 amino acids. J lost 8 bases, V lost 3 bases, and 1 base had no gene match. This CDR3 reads CASSDGTGGYTF. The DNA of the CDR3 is TGTGCCAGCAGTGATGGGACAGGGGGCTACACCTTC.

CDR3 loop: CSVGRGHYGYTF. DNA of the CDR3: TGCAGCGTTGGTCGGGGTCACTATGGCTACACCTTC. The chain links TRBV29-1 to TRBJ1-2, with D uncertain. Trimming cost V 4 bases and J 3 bases, with 9 bases left between them. CDR3 size: 12 residues. From germline, CDR1 is SQVTM and CDR2 ANQGSEA.

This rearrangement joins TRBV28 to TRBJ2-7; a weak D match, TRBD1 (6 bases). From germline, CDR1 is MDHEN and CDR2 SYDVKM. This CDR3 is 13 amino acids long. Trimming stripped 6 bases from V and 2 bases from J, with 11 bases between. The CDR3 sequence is CASSRGSPYEQYV. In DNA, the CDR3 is TGTGCCAGCAGCAGGGGTAGTCCCTACGAGCAGTACGTC.

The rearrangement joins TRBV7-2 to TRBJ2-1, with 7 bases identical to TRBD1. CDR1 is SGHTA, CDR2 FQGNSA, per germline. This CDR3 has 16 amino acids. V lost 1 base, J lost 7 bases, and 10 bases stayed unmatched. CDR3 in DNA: TGTGCCAGCAGCTTAGATACAGGGGCGGGTAAGAATGAGCAGTTCTTC. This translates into CASSLDTGAGKNEQFF.

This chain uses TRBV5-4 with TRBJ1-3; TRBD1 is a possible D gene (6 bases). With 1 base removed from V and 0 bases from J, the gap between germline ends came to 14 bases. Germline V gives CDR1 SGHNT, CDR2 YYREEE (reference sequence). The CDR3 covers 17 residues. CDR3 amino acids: CASSLRGGASSGNTIYF. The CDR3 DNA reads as TGTGCCAGCAGCTTGAGGGGGGGAGCGTCCTCTGGAAACACCATATATTTT. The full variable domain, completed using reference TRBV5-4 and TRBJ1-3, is ETGVTQSPTHLIKTRGQQVTLRCSSQSGHNTVSWYQQALGQGPQFIFQYYREEENGRGNFPPRFSGLQFPNYSSELNVNALELDDSALYLCASSLRGGASSGNTIYFGEGSWLTVV.

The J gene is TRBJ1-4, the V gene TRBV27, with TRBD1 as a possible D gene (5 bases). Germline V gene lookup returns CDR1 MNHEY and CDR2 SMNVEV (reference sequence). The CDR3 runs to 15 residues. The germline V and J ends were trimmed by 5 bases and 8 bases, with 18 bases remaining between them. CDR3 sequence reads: CASSLSGTWGEKLFF. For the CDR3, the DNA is TGTGCCAGCAGTCTCTCCGGGACTTGGGGGGAAAAACTGTTTTTT.

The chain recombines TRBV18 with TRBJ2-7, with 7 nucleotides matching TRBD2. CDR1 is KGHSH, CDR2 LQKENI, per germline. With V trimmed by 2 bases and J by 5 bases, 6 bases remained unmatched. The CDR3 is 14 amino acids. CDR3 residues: CASSPSQRGHEQYV. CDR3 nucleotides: TGTGCCAGCTCACCATCGCAGCGGGGCCACGAGCAGTACGTC.

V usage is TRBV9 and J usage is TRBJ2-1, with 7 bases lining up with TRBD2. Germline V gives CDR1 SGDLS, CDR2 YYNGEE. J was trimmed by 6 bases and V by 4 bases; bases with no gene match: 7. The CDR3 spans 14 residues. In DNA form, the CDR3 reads TGTGCCAGCAGCTCGGGACTAAGCTCCAATGAGCAGTTCTTC. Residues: CASSSGLSSNEQFF.

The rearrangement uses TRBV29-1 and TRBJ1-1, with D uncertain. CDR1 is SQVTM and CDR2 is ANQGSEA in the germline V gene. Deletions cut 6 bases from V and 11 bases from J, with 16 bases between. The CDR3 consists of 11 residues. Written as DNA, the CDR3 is TGCAGCGTAGAACCGGGAAGAGAGGCTTTCTTT. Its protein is CSVEPGREAFF.

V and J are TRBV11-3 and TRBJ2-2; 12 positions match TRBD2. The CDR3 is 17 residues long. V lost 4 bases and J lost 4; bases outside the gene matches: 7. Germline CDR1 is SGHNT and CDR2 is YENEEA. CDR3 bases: TGTGCCAGCAGCTCCAGACTAGCGGGAGACCTCACCGGGGAGCTGTTTTTT. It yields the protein CASSSRLAGDLTGELFF.

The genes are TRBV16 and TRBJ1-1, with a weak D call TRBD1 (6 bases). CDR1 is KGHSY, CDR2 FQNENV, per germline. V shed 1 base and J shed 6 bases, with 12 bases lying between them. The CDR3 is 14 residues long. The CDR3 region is CASSQWGGAAEAFF. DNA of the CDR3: TGTGCCAGCAGCCAATGGGGGGGCGCGGCTGAAGCTTTCTTT.

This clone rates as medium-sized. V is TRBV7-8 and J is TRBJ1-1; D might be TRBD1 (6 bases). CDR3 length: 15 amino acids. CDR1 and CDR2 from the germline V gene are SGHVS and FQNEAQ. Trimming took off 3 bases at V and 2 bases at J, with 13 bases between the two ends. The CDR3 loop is CASSFLGTKNTEAFF. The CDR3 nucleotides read TGTGCCAGCAGCTTCTTGGGGACAAAAAACACTGAAGCTTTCTTT.